The 8 T cell receptor beta chains below come from one sample, sequenced in a study of T cells in tuberculosis. The assay was immunoSEQ multiplex PCR, and TCRdb's table has in-frame clones only and misses some. The sample holds some 40,000 clones; 95% are singletons and the top ten take approximately 3.8%. The specimen sequenced was PBMCs. Source of these receptors: a donor aged 10-30 years with latent tuberculosis or without tuberculosis infection.

This chain uses TRBV4-2 with TRBJ2-1, with D possibly matching TRBD2 (5 bases). The CDR3 covers 13 residues. The germline V and J ends were trimmed by 4 bases and 7 bases, with 11 bases remaining between them. From germline, CDR1 is LGHNA and CDR2 YNFKEQ. The CDR3 DNA is TGTGCCAGCAGCCGTCCCCCGGGGAATGAGCAGTTCTTC. It yields the protein CASSRPPGNEQFF.

This clone was picked up one time. The chain joins TRBV28 to TRBJ1-5, with TRBD1 identical over 10 bases. Germline-derived CDR1 and CDR2 are MDHEN and SYDVKM. J was trimmed by 3 bases and V by 8 bases; bases with no gene match: 7. The CDR3 covers 15 residues. The CDR3 region is CASRTGQGLNQPQHF. The CDR3 coding sequence is TGTGCCAGCCGCACGGGACAGGGGCTCAATCAGCCCCAGCATTTT.

The rearrangement joins TRBV2 to TRBJ2-5; 10 bases align to TRBD2. The CDR3 runs to 15 residues. Trimming took 6 bases from V and 3 from J; bases not matched to a gene: 7. Germline V gene data show CDR1 as SNHLY and CDR2 as FYNNEI. The CDR3: CASRKLAGREETQYF. CDR3 sequence (DNA): TGTGCCAGCAGGAAACTAGCGGGGCGGGAAGAGACCCAGTACTTC. Filled out from reference TRBV2 and TRBJ2-5, the complete variable domain reads EPEVTQTPSHQVTQMGQEVILRCVPISNHLYFYWYRQILGQKVEFLVSFYNNEISEKSEIFDDQFSVERPDGSNFTLKIRSTKLEDSAMYFCASRKLAGREETQYFGPGTRLLVL.

This sequence joins TRBV10-2 and TRBJ1-6; D is possibly TRBD1 (5 bases). V was cut by 8 bases and J by 6 bases, with 23 bases left in between. Germline lookup yields CDR1 WSHSY and CDR2 SAAADI. The CDR3 is 17 amino acids. For the CDR3, the DNA is TGCGCCAGCCGTAAGGAGCCCCAAGGGGTCGGTAATTCACCCCTCCACTTT. Amino acid sequence: CASRKEPQGVGNSPLHF.

This chain connects TRBV4-1 to TRBJ1-2, with D uncertain. V gave up 1 base and J gave up 6 bases, with 12 bases separating them. The CDR3 is made up of 14 amino acids. The V gene's germline CDR1 is MGHRA and CDR2 YSYEKL. CDR3 sequence reads: CASSQVVSTHGYTF. The CDR3 region has the DNA TGCGCCAGCAGCCAAGTTGTGAGTACCCATGGCTACACCTTC.

This clone has just one count. The chain links TRBV5-4 to TRBJ2-2, with TRBD2 matching 9 bases. The germline gives CDR1 SGHNT, CDR2 YYREEE (reference sequence). V trimming: 1 base; J trimming: 4 bases; junction bases outside the gene matches: 5. CDR3 length: 16 amino acids. The CDR3 region has the DNA TGTGCCAGCAGCTTGACAAGCGGGGGGCCCACCGGGGAGCTGTTTTTT. It specifies CASSLTSGGPTGELFF. Filled out from reference TRBV5-4 and TRBJ2-2, the complete variable domain reads ETGVTQSPTHLIKTRGQQVTLRCSSQSGHNTVSWYQQALGQGPQFIFQYYREEENGRGNFPPRFSGLQFPNYSSELNVNALELDDSALYLCASSLTSGGPTGELFFGEGSRLTVL.

The rearrangement links TRBV7-9 to TRBJ2-1, with a tentative D call TRBD2 (7 bases). Germline CDR1 SEHNR, CDR2 FQNEAQ (reference sequence). V gave up 5 bases and J gave up 3 bases, with 20 bases separating them. The CDR3 is 17 residues long. CDR3 DNA: TGTGCCAGCAGCCGTCCAGGAGGCGGGGGCCGCTACAATGAGCAGTTCTTC. It translates to CASSRPGGGGRYNEQFF.

The CDR3 nucleotides read TGTGCCAGCACGGGTGGATCACCCCTCCACTTT. Protein sequence: CASTGGSPLHF. The V and J genes are TRBV6-1 and TRBJ1-6; D is unclear. CDR3 length: 11 amino acids. The V and J ends lost 7 bases and 10 bases respectively, with 8 bases between them. Germline assignment: CDR1 MNHNS and CDR2 SASEGT.